This T cell receptor (beta chain) emerged from a study of OX40 agonist ivuxolimab in advanced cancers. This clone was found a few times. CDR3 size: 14 residues. V gave up 3 bases and J gave up 3 bases, with 10 bases separating them. CDR1 MRHNA and CDR2 SNTAGT come from the germline V gene. The repertoire was sequenced with immunoSEQ multiplex PCR; TCRdb's copy has only in-frame clones and lacks some. The table has 130,000 or so clones, approximately 92% seen once. The chain links TRBV6-4 to TRBJ2-3; D is unresolved. The receptor's source is an adult with an advanced solid tumor such as melanoma, head and neck, liver or kidney cancer. The sample was CD4+ or CD8+ T cells sorted from blood, taken in a trial of the OX40 agonist ivuxolimab. The CDR3 spells CASSEGAATDTQYF. DNA of the CDR3: TGTGCCAGCAGTGAAGGAGCCGCGACAGATACGCAGTATTTT.